This TCR beta chain was sequenced in a study of blood T cell repertoires in COVID-19. Study summary: The United States, Italy and Spain provided the acute and convalescent COVID-19 samples.

Source study methods: Reference gene primer amplification gave nucleated cell count estimates. Data came from immunoSEQ multiplex PCR; TCRdb stores just in-frame clones and leaves some out. The V and J calls and the clone size are those of that table, but D and trimming were determined from the DNA. The profile covers roughly 53,000 clones, with 70% to 85% appearing a single time and 12% to 15% taken by the ten largest. Trimming cost V 1 base and J 2 bases, with 13 bases left between them. Germline V CDR1 and CDR2: SNHLY, FYNNEI. The CDR3 spans 16 residues. The sample was peripheral blood. This chain connects TRBV2 to TRBJ2-3, with a tentative D call TRBD2 (7 bases). The receptor's source is a human donor in a cohort sampled during active COVID-19. The CDR3 reads CASSEGRGRYTDTQYF. In DNA form, the CDR3 reads TGTGCCAGCAGTGAAGGGCGGGGGCGATACACAGATACGCAGTATTTT. The full variable domain, completed using reference TRBV2 and TRBJ2-3, is EPEVTQTPSHQVTQMGQEVILRCVPISNHLYFYWYRQILGQKVEFLVSFYNNEISEKSEIFDDQFSVERPDGSNFTLKIRSTKLEDSAMYFCASSEGRGRYTDTQYFGPGTRLTVL.